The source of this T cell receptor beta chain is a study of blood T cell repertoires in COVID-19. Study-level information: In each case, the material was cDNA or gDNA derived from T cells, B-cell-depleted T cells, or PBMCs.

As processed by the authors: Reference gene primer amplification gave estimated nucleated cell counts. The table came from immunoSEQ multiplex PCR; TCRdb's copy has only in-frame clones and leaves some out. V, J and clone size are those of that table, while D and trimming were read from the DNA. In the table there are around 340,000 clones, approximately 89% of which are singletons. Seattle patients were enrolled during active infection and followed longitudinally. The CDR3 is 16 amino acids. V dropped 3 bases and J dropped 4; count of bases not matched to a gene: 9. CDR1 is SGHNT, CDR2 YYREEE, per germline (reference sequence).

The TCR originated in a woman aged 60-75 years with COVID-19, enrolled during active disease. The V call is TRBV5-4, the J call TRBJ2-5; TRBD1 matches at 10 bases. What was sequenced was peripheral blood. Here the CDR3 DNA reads TGTGCCAGCAGCTCCACGACAGGGGGCCTGCGAGAGACCCAGTACTTC. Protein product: CASSSTTGGLRETQYF.